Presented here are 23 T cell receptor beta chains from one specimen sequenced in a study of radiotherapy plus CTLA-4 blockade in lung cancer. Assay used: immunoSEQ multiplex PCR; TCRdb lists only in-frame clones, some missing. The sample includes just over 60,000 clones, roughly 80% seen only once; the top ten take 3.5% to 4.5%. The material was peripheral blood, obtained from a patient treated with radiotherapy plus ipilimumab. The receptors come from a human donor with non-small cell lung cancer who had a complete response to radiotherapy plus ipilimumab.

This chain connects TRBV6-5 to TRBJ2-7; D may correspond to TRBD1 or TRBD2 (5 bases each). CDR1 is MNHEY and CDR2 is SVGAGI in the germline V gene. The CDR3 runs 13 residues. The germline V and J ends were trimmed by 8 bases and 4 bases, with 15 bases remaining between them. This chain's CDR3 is CASSPGPQYEQYV. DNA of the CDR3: TGTGCCAGCTCTCCGGGACCGCAATACGAGCAGTACGTC.

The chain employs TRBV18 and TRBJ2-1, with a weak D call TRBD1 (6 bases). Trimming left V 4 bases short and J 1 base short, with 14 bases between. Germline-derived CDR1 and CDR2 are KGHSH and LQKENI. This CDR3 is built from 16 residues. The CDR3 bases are TGTGCCAGCTCACAACAGGGTAGACGTTCCTACAATGAGCAGTTCTTC. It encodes CASSQQGRRSYNEQFF.

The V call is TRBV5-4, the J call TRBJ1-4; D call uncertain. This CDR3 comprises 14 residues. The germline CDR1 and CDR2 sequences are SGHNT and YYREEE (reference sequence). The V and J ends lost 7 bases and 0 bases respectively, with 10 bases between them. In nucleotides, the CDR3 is TGTGCCAGCGGATCGTACTCAACTAATGAAAAACTGTTTTTT. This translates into CASGSYSTNEKLFF.

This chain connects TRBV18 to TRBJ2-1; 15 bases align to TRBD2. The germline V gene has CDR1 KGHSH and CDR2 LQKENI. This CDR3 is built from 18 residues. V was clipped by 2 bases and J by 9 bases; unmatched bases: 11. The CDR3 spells CASSPFGTSGRKVGEQFF. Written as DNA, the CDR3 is TGTGCCAGCTCACCATTCGGGACTAGCGGGAGGAAAGTCGGTGAGCAGTTCTTC.

The CDR3: CASSKSEGGGNTIYF. In DNA, the CDR3 is TGCGCCAGCAGTAAATCCGAGGGAGGTGGAAACACCATATATTTT. The chain combines TRBV5-1 with TRBJ1-3; no clear D gene. V lost 5 bases and J 3 bases, leaving 15 bases between the germline ends. Per the germline V gene, CDR1 is SGHRS and CDR2 is YFSETQ. The CDR3 is made up of 15 amino acids. Combining the CDR3 with reference TRBV5-1 and TRBJ1-3 gives the whole variable domain KAGVTQTPRYLIKTRGQQVTLSCSPISGHRSVSWYQQTPGQGLQFLFEYFSETQRNKGNFPGRFSGRQFSNSRSEMNVSTLELGDSALYLCASSKSEGGGNTIYFGEGSWLTVV.

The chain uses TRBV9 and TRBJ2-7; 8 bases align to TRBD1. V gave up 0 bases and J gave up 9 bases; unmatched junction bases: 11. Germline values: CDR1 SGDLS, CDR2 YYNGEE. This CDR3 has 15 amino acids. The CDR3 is CASSVGDRSPGRQYF. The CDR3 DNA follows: TGTGCCAGCAGCGTAGGGGACAGGAGTCCAGGGAGGCAGTACTTC.

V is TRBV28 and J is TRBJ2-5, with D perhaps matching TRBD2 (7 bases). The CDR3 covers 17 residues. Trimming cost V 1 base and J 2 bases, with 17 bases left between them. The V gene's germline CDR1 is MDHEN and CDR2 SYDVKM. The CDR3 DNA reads TGTGCCAGCAGTTTATTGGGGGCTAGCGGAACTCAAGAGACCCAGTACTTC. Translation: CASSLLGASGTQETQYF. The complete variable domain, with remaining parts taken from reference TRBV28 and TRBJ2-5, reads DVKVTQSSRYLVKRTGEKVFLECVQDMDHENMFWYRQDPGLGLRLIYFSYDVKMKEKGDIPEGYSVSREKKERFSLILESASTNQTSMYLCASSLLGASGTQETQYFGPGTRLLVL.

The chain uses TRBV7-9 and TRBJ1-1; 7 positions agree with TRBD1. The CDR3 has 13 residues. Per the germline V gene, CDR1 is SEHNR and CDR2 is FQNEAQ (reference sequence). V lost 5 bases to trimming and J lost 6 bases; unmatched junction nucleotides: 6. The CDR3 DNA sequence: TGTGCCAGCAGCCAAGGGACAGTGTCTGAAGCTTTCTTT. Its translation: CASSQGTVSEAFF.

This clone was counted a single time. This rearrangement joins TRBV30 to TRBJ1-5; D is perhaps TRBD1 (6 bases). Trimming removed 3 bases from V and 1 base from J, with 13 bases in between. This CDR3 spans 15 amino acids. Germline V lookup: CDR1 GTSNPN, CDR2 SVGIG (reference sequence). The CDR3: CAWSPRGASNQPQHF. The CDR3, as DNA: TGTGCCTGGAGCCCAAGGGGGGCGAGCAATCAGCCCCAGCATTTT.

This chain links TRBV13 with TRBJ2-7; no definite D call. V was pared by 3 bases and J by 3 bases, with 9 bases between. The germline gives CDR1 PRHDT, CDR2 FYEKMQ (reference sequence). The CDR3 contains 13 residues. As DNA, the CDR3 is TGTGCCAGCAGCTTGAACCTGGGCTACGAGCAGTACGTC. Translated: CASSLNLGYEQYV.

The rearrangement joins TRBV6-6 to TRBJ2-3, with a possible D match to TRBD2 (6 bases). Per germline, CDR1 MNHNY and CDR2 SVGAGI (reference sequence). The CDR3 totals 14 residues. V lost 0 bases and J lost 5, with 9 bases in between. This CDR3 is CASSYSEGLDTQYF. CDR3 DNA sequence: TGTGCCAGCAGTTACTCGGAGGGATTAGATACGCAGTATTTT.

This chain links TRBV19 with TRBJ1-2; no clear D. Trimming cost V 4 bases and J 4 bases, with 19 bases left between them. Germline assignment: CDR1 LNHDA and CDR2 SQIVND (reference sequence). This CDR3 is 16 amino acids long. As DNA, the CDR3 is TGTGCCAGTAGTACAAAAGCACCCCCGGAGATCTATGGCTACACCTTC. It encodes CASSTKAPPEIYGYTF.

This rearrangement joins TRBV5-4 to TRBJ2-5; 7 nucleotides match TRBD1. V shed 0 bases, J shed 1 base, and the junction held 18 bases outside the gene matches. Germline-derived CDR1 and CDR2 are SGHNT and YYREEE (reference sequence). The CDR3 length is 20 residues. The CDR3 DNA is TGTGCCAGCAGCTTGGCCTTAATCGGGACAGCTACAAGAACCCAAGAGACCCAGTACTTC. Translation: CASSLALIGTATRTQETQYF.

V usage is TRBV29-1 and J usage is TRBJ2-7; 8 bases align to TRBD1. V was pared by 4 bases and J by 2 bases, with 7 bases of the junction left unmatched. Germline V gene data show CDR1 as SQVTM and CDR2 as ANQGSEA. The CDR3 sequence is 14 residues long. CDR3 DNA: TGCAGCGTTGCGACAGGGGATAGGCCCTACGAGCAGTACGTC. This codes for CSVATGDRPYEQYV.

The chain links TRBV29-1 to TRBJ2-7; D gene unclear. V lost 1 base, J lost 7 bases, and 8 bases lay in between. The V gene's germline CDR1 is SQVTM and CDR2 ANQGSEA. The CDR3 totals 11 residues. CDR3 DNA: TGCAGCGTTGAAGCGTGGGGAGAGCAGTACTTC. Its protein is CSVEAWGEQYF.

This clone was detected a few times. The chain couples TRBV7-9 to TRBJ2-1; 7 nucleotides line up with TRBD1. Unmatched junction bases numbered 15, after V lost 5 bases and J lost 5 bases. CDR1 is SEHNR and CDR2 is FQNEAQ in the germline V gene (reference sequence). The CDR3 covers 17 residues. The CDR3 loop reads CASSQPFGQDAHNEQFF. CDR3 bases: TGTGCCAGCAGCCAACCGTTCGGACAGGACGCCCACAATGAGCAGTTCTTC.

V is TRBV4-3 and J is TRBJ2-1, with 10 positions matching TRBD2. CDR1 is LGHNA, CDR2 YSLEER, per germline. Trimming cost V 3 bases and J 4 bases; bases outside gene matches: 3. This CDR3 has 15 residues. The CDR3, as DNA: TGCGCCAGCAGCCACAGCGGGGGGGCTTACAATGAGCAGTTCTTC. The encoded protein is CASSHSGGAYNEQFF.

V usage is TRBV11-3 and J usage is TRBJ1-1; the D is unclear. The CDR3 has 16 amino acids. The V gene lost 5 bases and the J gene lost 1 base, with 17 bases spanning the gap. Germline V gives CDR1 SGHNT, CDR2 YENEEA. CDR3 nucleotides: TGTGCCAGCAGCGGGTACCAGCCCAAGGCGAACACTGAAGCTTTCTTT. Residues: CASSGYQPKANTEAFF. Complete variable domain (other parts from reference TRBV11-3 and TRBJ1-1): EAGVVQSPRYKIIEKKQPVAFWCNPISGHNTLYWYLQNLGQGPELLIRYENEEAVDDSQLPKDRFSAERLKGVDSTLKIQPAELGDSAVYLCASSGYQPKANTEAFFGQGTRLTVV.

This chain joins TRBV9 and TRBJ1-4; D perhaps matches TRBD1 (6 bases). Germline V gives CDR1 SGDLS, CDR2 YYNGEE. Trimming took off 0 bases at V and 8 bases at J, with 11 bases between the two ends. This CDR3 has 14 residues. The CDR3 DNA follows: TGTGCCAGCAGCGTAGGTACAGGGAAAGAAAAACTGTTTTTT. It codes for CASSVGTGKEKLFF.

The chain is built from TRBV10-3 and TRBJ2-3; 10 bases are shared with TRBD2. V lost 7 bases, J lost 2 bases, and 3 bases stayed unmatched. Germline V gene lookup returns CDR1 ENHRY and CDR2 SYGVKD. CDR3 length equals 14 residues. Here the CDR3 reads CAITSGGITDTQYF. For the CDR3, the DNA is TGTGCCATCACTAGCGGGGGAATCACAGATACGCAGTATTTT.

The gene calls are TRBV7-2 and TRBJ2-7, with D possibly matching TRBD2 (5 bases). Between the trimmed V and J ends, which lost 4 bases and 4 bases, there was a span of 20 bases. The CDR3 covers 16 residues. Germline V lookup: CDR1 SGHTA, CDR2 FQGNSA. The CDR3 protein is CASSSTDSTPFYEQYF. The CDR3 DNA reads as TGTGCCAGCAGCTCAACGGACTCCACTCCCTTTTACGAGCAGTACTTC.

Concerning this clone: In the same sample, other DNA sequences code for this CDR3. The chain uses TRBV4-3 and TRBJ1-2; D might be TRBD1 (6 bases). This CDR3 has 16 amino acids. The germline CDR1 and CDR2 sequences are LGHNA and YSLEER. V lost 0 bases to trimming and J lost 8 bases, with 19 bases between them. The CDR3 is CASSQDLGGLVRGYTF. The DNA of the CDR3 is TGCGCCAGCAGCCAAGATCTTGGGGGGCTGGTTCGGGGCTACACCTTC.

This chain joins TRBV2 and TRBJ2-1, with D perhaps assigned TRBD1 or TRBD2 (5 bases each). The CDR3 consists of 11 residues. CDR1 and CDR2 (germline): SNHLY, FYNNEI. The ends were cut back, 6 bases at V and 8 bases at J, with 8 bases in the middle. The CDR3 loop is CASRGVYEQFF. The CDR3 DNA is TGTGCCAGCAGGGGGGTTTATGAGCAGTTCTTC.